Below, 11 T cell receptor beta chains from the same sample are listed, as sequenced in a study of blood T cell repertoires in COVID-19. Method: immunoSEQ multiplex PCR; TCRdb's copy keeps in-frame clones and lacks some. The table includes about 400,000 clones, about 83% detected once. Sequencing was performed on PBMCs or T cells enriched from blood (not recorded which). These receptors all stem from a woman aged 45 to 65 who had recovered from COVID-19.

The V call is TRBV19, the J call TRBJ2-2; 7 bases line up with TRBD2. J was trimmed by 3 bases and V by 6 bases; bases with no gene match: 7. Germline values: CDR1 LNHDA, CDR2 SQIVND (reference sequence). The CDR3 length is 15 residues. CDR3 nucleotide sequence: TGTGCCAGTAGATCAGCGGGGCGGGACACCGGGGAGCTGTTTTTT. As protein: CASRSAGRDTGELFF.

The chain employs TRBV3-1 (or the pseudogene TRBV3-2) and TRBJ1-3; 7 nucleotides agree with TRBD1. In germline, CDR1 is LGHDT, CDR2 YNNKEL (reference sequence). With 5 bases clipped from V and 2 bases from J, the junction kept 9 bases outside the gene matches. The CDR3 has 16 amino acids. The CDR3 loop is CASSSHTGQAGNTIYF. The CDR3 nucleotides read TGTGCCAGCAGCTCTCATACCGGACAGGCTGGAAACACCATATATTTT.

The J gene is TRBJ1-1, the V gene TRBV27, with D unclear. V was cut by 3 bases and J by 0 bases, with 20 bases left in between. Germline V gives CDR1 MNHEY, CDR2 SMNVEV (reference sequence). The CDR3 extends over 18 amino acids. The CDR3 loop is CASSFSSGGAFMNTEAFF. CDR3 sequence (DNA): TGTGCCAGCAGTTTTAGCAGCGGCGGAGCTTTTATGAACACTGAAGCTTTCTTT.

This clone was picked up one time. The V call is TRBV28, the J call TRBJ1-6; 10 bases are shared with TRBD1. The CDR3 length is 15 residues. J gave up 5 bases and V 8 bases, and 6 bases lay outside the gene matches. Germline V gene sequence: CDR1 MDHEN, CDR2 SYDVKM. CDR3 coding DNA: TGTGCCAGCCAACCGGGACAGGGGAATAATTCACCCCTCCACTTT. Protein sequence: CASQPGQGNNSPLHF.

V gene TRBV7-9 combines with J gene TRBJ2-1, with D maybe TRBD2 (6 bases). Looked up from germline, CDR1 is SEHNR and CDR2 is FQNEAQ (reference sequence). V lost 4 bases and J lost 2, with 12 bases in between. This CDR3 region has 15 residues. The CDR3 DNA sequence: TGTGCCAGCAGCTCAATTAGCGGACCCTACAATGAGCAGTTCTTC. Protein product: CASSSISGPYNEQFF.

The chain is built from TRBV5-6 and TRBJ1-6, with D possibly TRBD1 on 5 matching bases. This CDR3 contains 16 residues. V was shortened by 2 bases and J by 6 bases, with 15 bases between the two germline ends. Germline V lookup: CDR1 SGHDT, CDR2 YYEEEE. The DNA for the CDR3 is TGTGCCAGCAGCTTTTACTGGGGCAGACGTAATTCACCCCTCCACTTT. Residues: CASSFYWGRRNSPLHF. Full variable domain (outside the CDR3, taken from reference TRBV5-6 and TRBJ1-6): DAGVTQSPTHLIKTRGQQVTLRCSPKSGHDTVSWYQQALGQGPQFIFQYYEEEERQRGNFPDRFSGHQFPNYSSELNVNALLLGDSALYLCASSFYWGRRNSPLHFGNGTRLTVT.

The rearrangement links TRBV5-4 to TRBJ1-2; weak D call: TRBD1 (5 bases). CDR1 is SGHNT and CDR2 is YYREEE in the germline V gene (reference sequence). Between the trimmed V and J ends, which lost 1 base and 8 bases, there was a span of 18 bases. The CDR3 has 15 amino acids. The DNA for the CDR3 is TGTGCCAGCAGCTTGACGGTGAAGGGGAAGGGCGGCTACACCTTC. Amino acids: CASSLTVKGKGGYTF.

The rearrangement joins TRBV5-1 to TRBJ1-1, with D unclear. The CDR3 is 14 amino acids. Germline CDR1 reads SGHRS; CDR2 reads YFSETQ. Trimming left V 2 bases short and J 1 base short, with 9 bases between. Written as DNA, the CDR3 is TGCGCCAGCAGCTTCGAGACACCGAACACTGAAGCTTTCTTT. Translating gives CASSFETPNTEAFF.

The chain joins TRBV21-1 to TRBJ1-2; TRBD1, the table's D call, lacks a check against the DNA. TRBV21-1 is shown as a pseudogene. This CDR3 spans 14 amino acids. CDR3 amino acids: CATDRTGTNYGYTF. CDR3 nucleotide sequence: TGTGCCACCGATAGGACAGGGACTAACTATGGCTACACCTTC.

The CDR3 is CASSIDQTNYGYTF. The CDR3 DNA is TGTGCCAGTAGTATTGATCAGACTAACTATGGCTACACCTTC. The genes are TRBV19 and TRBJ1-2; the D is unclear. Between the trimmed V and J ends, which lost 3 bases and 0 bases, there was a span of 8 bases. From germline, CDR1 is LNHDA and CDR2 SQIVND (reference sequence). The CDR3 runs to 14 residues.

CDR3 bases: TGCGCCAGCAGCTTGGTGGCAGTGTCTGAAGCTTTCTTT. This gives the protein CASSLVAVSEAFF. This chain joins TRBV5-1 and TRBJ1-1; D remains unclear. The CDR3 loop spans 13 amino acids. The V end was cut by 0 bases, the J end by 6 bases, with 9 bases between. Germline values: CDR1 SGHRS, CDR2 YFSETQ.